This T cell receptor (beta chain) stems from a study of T cells in Graves' hyperthyroidism and ophthalmopathy. The V gene lost 3 bases and the J gene lost 0 bases, with 5 bases spanning the gap. This CDR3 region has 13 residues. The source material, RNA transcripts, was used to amplify TCR beta CDR3 regions. Using the HTBI primer set, a first-round RT-PCR was run on the TCR CDR3. From the multiplex PCR reads, TCRdb called clonotypes with MiXCR, one entry per CDR3 protein. The data contain 490,000 or so distinct CDR3 sequences, 22% of them singletons. With duration under 3 months, ophthalmopathy was active: Clinical Activity Score at least 3, NOSPECS at least 4. The study excluded patients with uncontrolled infection, other autoimmune disease, pregnancy or lactation. The study, taken as a whole, reports: Appearing also in blood were most of the thyroid clonotypes expanded above 0.001.

This clonotype was seen many times. The antigen is not known. The source of this sequence is a woman aged 70-85 years with Graves' ophthalmopathy. The specimen was blood. The rearrangement uses TRBV12-3 or TRBV12-4 and TRBJ1-1; D gene ambiguous. The CDR3 nucleotides are TGTGCCAGCAGTTTTGATATGAACACTGAAGCTTTCTTT. It specifies CASSFDMNTEAFF.